One T cell receptor beta chain is described in this entry. An end of the junction differs from the germline gene, which may be a read error. One entry per CDR3 protein, called by TCRdb with MiXCR from the 5' RACE reads. The profile shows 1.5 million to 2 million distinct CDR3 sequences, about 32% of them singletons. The sample originates from a study of identical twins. From germline, CDR1 is SGHTA and CDR2 FQGNSA. This CDR3 is 14 amino acids long. This chain uses TRBV7-2 with TRBJ1-1; D is perhaps TRBD1 (5 bases). The TCR originated in a newborn girl in good health. The sequencing sample was made of cord blood. CDR3 nucleotide sequence: TGTGCCAGCAGTGCAGGGCTCATGAACACTGAAGTTTTCTTT. This gives the protein CASSAGLMNTEVFF.